This T cell receptor beta chain was identified in a study of untreated major depressive disorder. Per germline, CDR1 MGHDK and CDR2 SYGVNS. The CDR3 runs to 12 residues. Trimming shortened V by 8 bases and J by 4 bases, and 12 bases separated the two germline ends. Study-level points and caveats: Compared with controls, depressed patients showed more TRBV05-01 (Vbeta 5.1) usage in CD4+ T cells. TRBV25-01 and TRBV02-01 usage differences were not statistically significant.

In regard to this clone: As yet, its antigen is unknown.

Here immunoSEQ multiplex PCR was the method, and the copy in TCRdb shows in-frame clones only, minus some. The sample yields around 13,000 clones, under 95% seen once. Among patients, depression was moderate to severe. CD4+ T cell purity was typically approximately 95%. Sequencing was performed on CD4+ T cells from PBMCs. This receptor was taken from a woman aged 25 to 45 with major depressive disorder. The chain has TRBV25-1 and TRBJ2-7, with D perhaps TRBD1 (6 bases). CDR3 protein: CASAGQGYEQYF. CDR3 DNA: TGTGCCAGCGCAGGGCAGGGGTACGAGCAGTACTTC.